This paragraph reports one TCR beta chain. As handled by the study authors: Amplified reference gene primers provided the basis for estimating nucleated cell counts. The assay was immunoSEQ multiplex PCR, and TCRdb's table has in-frame clones only and misses some. The V and J calls and clone size are taken from that table; D and trimming were inferred from the DNA. Of 30,000 to 45,000 clones listed, about 88% were seen once; the top ten hold roughly 12%. The data are from a study of blood T cell repertoires in COVID-19. Looking at the study overall: PBMCs, B-cell-depleted T cells, or T cells were the source of the cDNA or gDNA that made up the material.

The CDR3 contains 16 residues. Germline lookup yields CDR1 SGHRS and CDR2 YFSETQ. The V segment lost 1 base and the J segment 2 bases; nucleotides outside the gene matches: 4. Sequencing was done on a sample of peripheral blood. The chain is built from TRBV5-1 and TRBJ2-3; 10 bases line up with TRBD2. This TCR came from a man aged 55 to 70 with active COVID-19. CDR3 residues: CASSLFSGGITDTQYF. CDR3 DNA sequence: TGCGCCAGCAGCTTGTTTAGCGGGGGGATCACAGATACGCAGTATTTT.